The sequence of this TCR beta chain was determined in a study of early T cells in non-severe SARS-CoV-2 infection. At the level of the study: The study sequenced bulk RNA from unsorted whole blood, with chains unpaired. Findings and caveats of the study: Using VDJdb, the matching emphasized anti-spike CD8 responses while missing private and CD4 specificities.

Unique molecular identifiers were attached to individual cDNA molecules. TCRdb itself ran the 5' RACE reads through MiXCR, one entry per CDR3 protein. The sample shows 37,000 or so distinct CDR3 sequences, roughly 6.2% of them seen only once. This clonotype turned up a few times. What it recognizes is unknown. This CDR3 has 16 residues. V was shortened by 7 bases and J by 0 bases, with 15 bases between the two germline ends. This TCR came from an adult who was a healthcare worker with PCR-confirmed SARS-CoV-2 infection or an uninfected control (not recorded which). The specimen was whole blood. The rearrangement links TRBV12-3 or TRBV12-4 to TRBJ2-2; D is possibly TRBD1 or TRBD2 (6 bases each). The CDR3 loop is CASTGGRATNTGELFF. DNA of the CDR3: TGTGCCAGCACCGGGGGCAGAGCCACGAACACCGGGGAGCTGTTTTTT.